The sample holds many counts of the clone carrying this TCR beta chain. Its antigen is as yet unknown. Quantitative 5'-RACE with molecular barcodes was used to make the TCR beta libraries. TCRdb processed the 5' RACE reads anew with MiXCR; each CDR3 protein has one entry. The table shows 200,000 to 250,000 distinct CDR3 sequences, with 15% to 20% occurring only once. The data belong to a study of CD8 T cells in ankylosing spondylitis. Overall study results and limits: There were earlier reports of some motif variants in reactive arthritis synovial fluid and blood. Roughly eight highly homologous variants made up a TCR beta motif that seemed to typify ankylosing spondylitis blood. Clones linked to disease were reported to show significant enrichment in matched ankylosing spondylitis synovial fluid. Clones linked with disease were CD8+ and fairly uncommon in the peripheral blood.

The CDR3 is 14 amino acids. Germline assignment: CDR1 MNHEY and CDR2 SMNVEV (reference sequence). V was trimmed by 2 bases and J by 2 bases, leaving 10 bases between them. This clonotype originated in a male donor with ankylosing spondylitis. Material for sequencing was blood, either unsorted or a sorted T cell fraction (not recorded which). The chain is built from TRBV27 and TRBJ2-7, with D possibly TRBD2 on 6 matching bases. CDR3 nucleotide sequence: TGTGCCAGCAGTTTAGCGGGACGAACCTACGAGCAGTACTTC. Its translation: CASSLAGRTYEQYF.